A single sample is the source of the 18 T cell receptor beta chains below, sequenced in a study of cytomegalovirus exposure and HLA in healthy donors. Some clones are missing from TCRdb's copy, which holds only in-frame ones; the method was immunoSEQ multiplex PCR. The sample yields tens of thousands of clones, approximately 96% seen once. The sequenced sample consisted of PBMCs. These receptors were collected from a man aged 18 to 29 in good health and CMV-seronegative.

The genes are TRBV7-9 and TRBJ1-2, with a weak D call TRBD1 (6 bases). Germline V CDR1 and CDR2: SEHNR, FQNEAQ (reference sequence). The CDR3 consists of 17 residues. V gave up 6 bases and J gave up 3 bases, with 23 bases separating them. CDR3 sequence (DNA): TGTGCCAGCAGTTACCCCGGTCCCCAGGGGATTTACTATGGCTACACCTTC. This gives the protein CASSYPGPQGIYYGYTF.

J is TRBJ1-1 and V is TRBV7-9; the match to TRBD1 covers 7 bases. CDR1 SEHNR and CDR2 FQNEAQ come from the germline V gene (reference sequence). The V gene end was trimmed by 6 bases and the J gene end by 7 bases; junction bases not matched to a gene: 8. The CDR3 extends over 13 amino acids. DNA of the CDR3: TGTGCCAGCAGACACCGACAGGGCCATGAAGCTTTCTTT. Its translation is CASRHRQGHEAFF.

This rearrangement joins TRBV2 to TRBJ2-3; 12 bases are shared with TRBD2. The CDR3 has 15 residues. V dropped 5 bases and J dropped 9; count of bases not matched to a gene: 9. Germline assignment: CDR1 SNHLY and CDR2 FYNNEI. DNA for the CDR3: TGTGCCAGCAGTCCCGAGACTAGCGGGGGCCCGACGCAGTATTTT. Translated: CASSPETSGGPTQYF.

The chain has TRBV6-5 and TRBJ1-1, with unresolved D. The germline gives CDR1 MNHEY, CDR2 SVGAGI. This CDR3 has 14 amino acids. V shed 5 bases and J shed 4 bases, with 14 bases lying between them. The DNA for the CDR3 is TGTGCCAGCAGTGGGGTCTTAGGAGGCACTGAAGCTTTCTTT. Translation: CASSGVLGGTEAFF.

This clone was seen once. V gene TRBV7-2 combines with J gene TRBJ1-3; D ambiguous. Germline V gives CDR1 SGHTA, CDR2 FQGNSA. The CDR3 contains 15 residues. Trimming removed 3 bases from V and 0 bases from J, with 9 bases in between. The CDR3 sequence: CASSFTANSGNTIYF. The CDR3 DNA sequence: TGTGCCAGCAGCTTCACAGCTAACTCTGGAAACACCATATATTTT.

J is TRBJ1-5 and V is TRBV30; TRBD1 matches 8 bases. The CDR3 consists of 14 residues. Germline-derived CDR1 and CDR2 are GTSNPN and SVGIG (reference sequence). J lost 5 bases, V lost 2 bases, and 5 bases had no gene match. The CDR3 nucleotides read TGTGCCTGGAGTATCGGGACAGGAGATCAGCCCCAGCATTTT. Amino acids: CAWSIGTGDQPQHF.

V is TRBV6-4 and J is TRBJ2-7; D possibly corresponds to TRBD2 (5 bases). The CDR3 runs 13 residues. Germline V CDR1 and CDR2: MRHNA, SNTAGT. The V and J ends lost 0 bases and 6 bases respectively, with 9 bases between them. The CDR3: CASSDSSEGEQYF. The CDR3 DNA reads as TGTGCCAGCAGTGACTCGAGCGAGGGCGAGCAGTACTTC.

The chain's CDR3 is CASSPGDRESTDTQYF. The CDR3 coding sequence is TGCGCCAGCAGCCCAGGCGACAGGGAAAGCACAGATACGCAGTATTTT. The rearrangement uses TRBV5-1 and TRBJ2-3; TRBD1 matches at 7 bases. The ends lost 4 bases at V and 0 bases at J; junction bases unmatched: 8. The length of the CDR3 is 16 residues. Germline CDR1 SGHRS, CDR2 YFSETQ.

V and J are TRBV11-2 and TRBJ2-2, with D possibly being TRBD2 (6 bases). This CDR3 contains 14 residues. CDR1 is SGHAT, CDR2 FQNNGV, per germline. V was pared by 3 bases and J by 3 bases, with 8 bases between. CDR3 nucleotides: TGTGCCAGCAGCTTGGGACTTCACACCGGGGAGCTGTTTTTT. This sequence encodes CASSLGLHTGELFF.

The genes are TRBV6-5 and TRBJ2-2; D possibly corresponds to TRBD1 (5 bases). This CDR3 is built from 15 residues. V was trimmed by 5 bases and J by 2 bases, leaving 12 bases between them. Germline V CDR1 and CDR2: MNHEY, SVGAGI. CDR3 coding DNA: TGTGCCAGCAGTCACGAGACAGTAAACACCGGGGAGCTGTTTTTT. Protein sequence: CASSHETVNTGELFF.

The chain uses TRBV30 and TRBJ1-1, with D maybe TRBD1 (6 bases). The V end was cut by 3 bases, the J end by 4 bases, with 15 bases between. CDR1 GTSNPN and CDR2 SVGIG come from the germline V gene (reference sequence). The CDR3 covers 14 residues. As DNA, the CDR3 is TGTGCCTGGAGACCCACAGGGCTGGCCACTGAAGCTTTCTTT. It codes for CAWRPTGLATEAFF.

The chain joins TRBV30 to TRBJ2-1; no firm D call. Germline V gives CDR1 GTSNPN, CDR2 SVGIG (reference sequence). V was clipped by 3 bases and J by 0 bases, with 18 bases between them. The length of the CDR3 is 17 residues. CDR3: CAWRGLKTSSSYNEQFF. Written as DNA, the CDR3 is TGTGCCTGGAGAGGTCTGAAGACTTCGAGCTCCTACAATGAGCAGTTCTTC.

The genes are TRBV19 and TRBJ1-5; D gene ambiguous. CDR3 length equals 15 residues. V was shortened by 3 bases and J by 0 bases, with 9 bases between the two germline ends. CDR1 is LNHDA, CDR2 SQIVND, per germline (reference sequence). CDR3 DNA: TGTGCCAGTAGTATTGGGCCCTATAGCAATCAGCCCCAGCATTTT. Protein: CASSIGPYSNQPQHF.

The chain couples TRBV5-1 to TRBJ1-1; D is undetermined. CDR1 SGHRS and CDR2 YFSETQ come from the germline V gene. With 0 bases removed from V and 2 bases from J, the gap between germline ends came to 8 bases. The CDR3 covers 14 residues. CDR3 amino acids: CASSLGQDNTEAFF. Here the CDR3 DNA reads TGCGCCAGCAGCTTGGGTCAGGATAACACTGAAGCTTTCTTT.

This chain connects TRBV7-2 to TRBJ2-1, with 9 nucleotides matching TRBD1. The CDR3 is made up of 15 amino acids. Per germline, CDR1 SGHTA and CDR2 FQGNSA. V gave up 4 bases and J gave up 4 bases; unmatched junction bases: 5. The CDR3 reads CASSSGTGIYNEQFF. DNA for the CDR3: TGTGCCAGCAGCTCCGGGACAGGGATATACAATGAGCAGTTCTTC.

The CDR3 coding sequence is TGTGCCAGCAGCTCCACCGGGACAGAATCCTACGAGCAGTACTTC. It translates to CASSSTGTESYEQYF. The rearrangement links TRBV7-9 to TRBJ2-7, with 7 bases that match TRBD1. The CDR3 is 15 amino acids. V shed 4 bases, J shed 1 base, and the junction held 7 bases outside the gene matches. The germline V gene encodes CDR1 SEHNR and CDR2 FQNEAQ (reference sequence).

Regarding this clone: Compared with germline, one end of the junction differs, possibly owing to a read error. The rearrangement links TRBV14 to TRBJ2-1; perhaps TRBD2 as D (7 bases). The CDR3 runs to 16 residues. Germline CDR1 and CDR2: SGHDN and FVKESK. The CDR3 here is CASSQDAGASNNEQFF. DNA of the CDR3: TGTGCCAGCAGCCAAGACGCGGGGGCCTCCAACAATGAGCAGTTCTTC.

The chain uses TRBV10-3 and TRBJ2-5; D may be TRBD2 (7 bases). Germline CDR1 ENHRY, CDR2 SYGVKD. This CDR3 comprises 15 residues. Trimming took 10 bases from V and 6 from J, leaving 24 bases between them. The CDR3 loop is CATQGGGGAVKTQYF. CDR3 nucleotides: TGTGCCACCCAGGGTGGGGGGGGCGCAGTAAAGACCCAGTACTTC.